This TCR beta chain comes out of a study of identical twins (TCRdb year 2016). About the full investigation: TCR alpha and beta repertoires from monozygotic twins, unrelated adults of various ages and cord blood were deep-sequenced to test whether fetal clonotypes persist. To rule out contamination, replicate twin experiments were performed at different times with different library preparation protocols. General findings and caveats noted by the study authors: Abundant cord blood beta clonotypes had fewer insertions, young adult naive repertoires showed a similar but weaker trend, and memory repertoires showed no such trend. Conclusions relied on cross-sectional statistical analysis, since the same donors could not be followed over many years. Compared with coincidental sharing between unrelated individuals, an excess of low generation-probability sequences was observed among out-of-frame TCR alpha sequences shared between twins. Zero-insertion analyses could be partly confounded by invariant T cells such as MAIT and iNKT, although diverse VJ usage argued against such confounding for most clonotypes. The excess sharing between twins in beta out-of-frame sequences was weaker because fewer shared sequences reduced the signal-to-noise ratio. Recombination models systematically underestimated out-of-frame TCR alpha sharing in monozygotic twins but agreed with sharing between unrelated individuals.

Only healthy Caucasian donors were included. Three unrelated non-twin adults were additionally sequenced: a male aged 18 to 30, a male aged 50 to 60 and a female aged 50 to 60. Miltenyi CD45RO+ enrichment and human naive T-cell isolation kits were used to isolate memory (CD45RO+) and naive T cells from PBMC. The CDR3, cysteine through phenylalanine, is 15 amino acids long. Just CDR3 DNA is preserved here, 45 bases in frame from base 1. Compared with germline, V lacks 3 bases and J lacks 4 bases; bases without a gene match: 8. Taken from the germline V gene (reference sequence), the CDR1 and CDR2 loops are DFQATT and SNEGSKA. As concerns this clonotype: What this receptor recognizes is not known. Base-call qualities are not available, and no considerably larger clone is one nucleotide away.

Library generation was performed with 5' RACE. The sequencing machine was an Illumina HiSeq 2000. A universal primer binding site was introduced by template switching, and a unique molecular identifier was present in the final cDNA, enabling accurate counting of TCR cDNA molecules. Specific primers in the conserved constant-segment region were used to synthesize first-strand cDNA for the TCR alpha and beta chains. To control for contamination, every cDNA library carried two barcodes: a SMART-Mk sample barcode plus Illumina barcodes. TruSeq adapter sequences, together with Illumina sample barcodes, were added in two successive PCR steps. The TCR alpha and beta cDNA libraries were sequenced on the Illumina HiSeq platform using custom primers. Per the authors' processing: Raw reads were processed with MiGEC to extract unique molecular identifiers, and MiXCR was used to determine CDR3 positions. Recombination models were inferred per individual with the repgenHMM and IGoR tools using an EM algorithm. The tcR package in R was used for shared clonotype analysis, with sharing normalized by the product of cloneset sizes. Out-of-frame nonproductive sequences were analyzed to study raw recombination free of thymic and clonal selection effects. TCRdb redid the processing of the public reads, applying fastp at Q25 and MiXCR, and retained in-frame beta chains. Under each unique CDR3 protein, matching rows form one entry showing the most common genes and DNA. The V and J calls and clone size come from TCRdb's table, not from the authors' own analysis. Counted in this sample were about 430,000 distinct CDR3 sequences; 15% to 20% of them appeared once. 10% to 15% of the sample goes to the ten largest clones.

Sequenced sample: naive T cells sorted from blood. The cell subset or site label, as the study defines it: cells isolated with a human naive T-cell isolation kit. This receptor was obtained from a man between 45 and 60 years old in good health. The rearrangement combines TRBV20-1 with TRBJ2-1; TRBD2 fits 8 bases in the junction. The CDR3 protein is CSASPVAGKYNEQFF. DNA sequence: TGCAGTGCTAGTCCTGTAGCGGGGAAATACAATGAGCAGTTCTTC.